A selection of T cell receptor beta chains follows, all from one sample in a study of blood T cell repertoires in COVID-19. Only in-frame clones appear in the TCRdb table, and some are missing; sequencing was by immunoSEQ multiplex PCR. This sample has tens of thousands of clones, with 80% found just once. The sequencing input was peripheral blood. The receptor source for this set is an elderly woman with acute or convalescent COVID-19. CDR3s include the opening cysteine and the closing phenylalanine or tryptophan. D genes are given only for firm matches. For some rows the clone size is stated as once, few or many, or as a class when expanded; others skip it.

clone_size	d_call	v_call	j_call	cdr3_aa	cdr3_nt
.	TRBD2	TRBV7-2	TRBJ2-7	CASSLTSGVVYEQYF	TGTGCCAGCAGCTTGACTAGCGGCGTTGTGTATGAGCAGTACTTC
.	TRBD2	TRBV7-8	TRBJ2-2	CASSSSLAGPSTGELFF	TGTGCCAGCAGCAGTAGTCTAGCGGGGCCATCCACCGGGGAGCTGTTTTTT
.	TRBD2	TRBV4-2	TRBJ2-2	CASTYRQGPGLAGGTKNTGELFF	TGTGCCAGCACGTATCGACAGGGTCCGGGACTAGCGGGAGGAACTAAGAACACCGGGGAGCTGTTTTTT
.	TRBD1	TRBV7-2	TRBJ2-7	CASSSQRGQEEYF	TGTGCCAGCAGCTCACAAAGAGGACAGGAGGAGTACTTC
.	TRBD1	TRBV5-6	TRBJ2-3	CASSLAYRTGGSPDTQYF	TGTGCCAGCAGCTTGGCATATAGGACAGGGGGTAGTCCAGATACGCAGTATTTT
few	TRBD1	TRBV19	TRBJ1-6	CASSVGTGLNSPLHF	TGTGCCAGTAGTGTTGGGACAGGCCTTAATTCACCCCTCCACTTT
.	TRBD2	TRBV6-4	TRBJ2-1	CASSESGTSGYNEQFF	TGTGCCAGCAGTGAGTCCGGGACTAGCGGGTACAATGAGCAGTTCTTC
.	.	TRBV10-3	TRBJ1-1	CAISEGGNHAFF	TGTGCCATCAGTGAGGGGGGGAATCATGCTTTCTTT
.	TRBD2	TRBV6-1	TRBJ2-1	CASSESSGGLNEQFF	TGTGCCAGCAGTGAAAGTAGCGGGGGGTTAAATGAGCAGTTCTTC
.	TRBD2	TRBV4-1	TRBJ2-7	CASSRGRTSGSYEQYF	TGCGCCAGCAGCCGAGGAAGGACTAGCGGGTCGTACGAGCAGTACTTC
.	TRBD2	TRBV5-5	TRBJ2-1	CASSLVGTNYNEQFF	TGTGCCAGCAGCTTGGTTGGGACTAATTACAATGAGCAGTTCTTC
.	TRBD1	TRBV30	TRBJ2-7	CAWSVQGVQYF	TGTGCCTGGAGTGTACAGGGGGTTCAGTACTTC
.	.	TRBV29-1	TRBJ2-7	CSVTPLAGTYEQYF	TGCAGCGTTACCCCGCTGGCGGGAACCTACGAGCAGTACTTC
.	.	TRBV18	TRBJ1-1	CASRRRTGEVEAFF	TGTGCCAGCCGCAGAAGGACGGGGGAGGTTGAAGCTTTCTTT
.	TRBD1	TRBV3-1/TRBV3-2	TRBJ1-5	CASSRDRGNQPQHF	TGTGCCAGCAGCCGCGACAGGGGCAATCAGCCCCAGCATTTT
.	TRBD2	TRBV5-1	TRBJ2-1	CASSLVPTSGSYNEQFF	TGCGCCAGCAGCTTGGTCCCGACTAGCGGTTCCTACAATGAGCAGTTCTTC
.	.	TRBV6-4	TRBJ1-6	CASSEGATLGNSPLHF	TGTGCCAGCAGTGAGGGGGCGACCCTGGGCAATTCACCCCTCCACTTT
few	.	TRBV19	TRBJ1-3	CASSPGTSGNTIYF	TGTGCCAGTAGCCCGGGTACCTCTGGAAACACCATATATTTT
.	.	TRBV25-1	TRBJ1-5	CASSEQDVEPQHF	TGTGCCAGCAGTGAACAGGATGTTGAGCCCCAGCATTTT
few	TRBD2	TRBV18	TRBJ2-7	CASSLKGLTYEQYF	TGTGCCAGCTCACTCAAGGGACTAACCTACGAGCAGTACTTC
.	.	TRBV2	TRBJ1-2	CASSEPPFLGLDYGYTF	TGTGCCAGCAGTGAACCGCCATTCCTAGGTTTGGACTATGGCTACACCTTC
.	.	TRBV18	TRBJ1-1	CASSPNRDTEAFF	TGTGCCAGCTCACCAAACAGGGACACTGAAGCTTTCTTT
.	TRBD1	TRBV9	TRBJ1-6	CASRGQGLESPLHF	TGTGCCAGCAGGGGACAGGGGTTAGAGTCACCCCTCCACTTT
.	TRBD2	TRBV5-4	TRBJ2-1	CASSHLLAGEYNEQFF	TGTGCCAGCAGCCATCTTCTGGCGGGGGAATACAATGAGCAGTTCTTC
.	.	TRBV7-2	TRBJ1-5	CASTLGLYSNQPQHF	TGTGCCAGCACCCTGGGGCTGTATAGCAATCAGCCCCAGCATTTT
.	TRBD2	TRBV30	TRBJ2-3	CAWGLAEGTDTQYF	TGTGCCTGGGGACTAGCTGAAGGCACAGATACGCAGTATTTT
.	.	TRBV5-1	TRBJ2-1	CASKYYNEQFF	TGCGCCAGCAAATATTACAATGAGCAGTTCTTC
.	TRBD1	TRBV10-3	TRBJ2-3	CASEQGWRTDTQYF	TGTGCCAGCGAACAGGGGTGGAGGACAGATACGCAGTATTTT
.	TRBD2	TRBV7-2	TRBJ2-4	CASSLSGSSENIQYF	TGTGCCAGCAGCTTAAGCGGGAGCTCAGAAAACATTCAGTACTTC
.	TRBD2	TRBV3-1/TRBV3-2	TRBJ2-1	CASSWTSGGIKEQFF	TGTGCCAGCAGCTGGACTAGCGGGGGGATAAAGGAGCAGTTCTTC
.	TRBD2	TRBV5-1	TRBJ2-3	CASSLVPGLAGGEDTQYF	TGCGCCAGCAGCTTAGTCCCTGGACTAGCGGGGGGGGAGGATACGCAGTATTTT
.	TRBD1	TRBV9	TRBJ1-5	CASSVGTGGNQPQHF	TGTGCCAGCAGCGTAGGGACAGGGGGCAATCAGCCCCAGCATTTT
.	.	TRBV11-2	TRBJ1-6	CASSSPDRDNSPLHF	TGTGCCAGCAGCTCCCCGGACAGAGATAATTCACCCCTCCACTTT
.	TRBD1	TRBV29-1	TRBJ2-5	CSVETGTGAKTQYF	TGCAGCGTTGAAACGGGGACAGGGGCGAAGACCCAGTACTTC
few	.	TRBV7-9	TRBJ1-4	CASSLGLYEKLFF	TGTGCCAGCAGCTTAGGACTTTATGAAAAACTGTTTTTT
.	TRBD1	TRBV29-1	TRBJ1-5	CSVGTGRVNQPQHF	TGCAGCGTTGGGACAGGGAGGGTAAATCAGCCCCAGCATTTT
.	TRBD2	TRBV2	TRBJ2-7	CASMSSGIPYEQYF	TGTGCCAGCATGAGTAGCGGGATCCCCTACGAGCAGTACTTC
.	.	TRBV5-6	TRBJ1-3	CASSRRGNTIYF	TGTGCCAGCAGCAGGAGGGGAAACACCATATATTTT
.	TRBD2	TRBV7-6	TRBJ2-5	CASSLVGGGYQETQYF	TGTGCCAGCAGCTTAGTTGGCGGGGGGTACCAAGAGACCCAGTACTTC
.	.	TRBV2	TRBJ1-6	CASSDPGFDSPLHF	TGTGCCAGCAGTGATCCGGGTTTTGATTCACCCCTCCACTTT
.	.	TRBV6-1	TRBJ2-2	CASSDRYRSNTGELFF	TGTGCCAGCAGTGACCGGTATCGGTCGAACACCGGGGAGCTGTTTTTT
.	.	TRBV14	TRBJ1-1	CASSQSRNTEAFF	TGTGCCAGCAGCCAATCGAGAAACACTGAAGCTTTCTTT
.	.	TRBV7-9	TRBJ2-3	CASSTGLASPRF	TGTGCCAGCAGCACCGGGCTAGCTAGCCCCCGCTTT
.	.	TRBV3-1/TRBV3-2	TRBJ2-1	CASSQDWTDNEQFF	TGTGCCAGCAGCCAAGATTGGACAGACAATGAGCAGTTCTTC
.	TRBD1	TRBV27	TRBJ1-1	CASSLDRRGPVGTEAFF	TGTGCCAGCAGTTTAGATCGCAGGGGGCCCGTGGGCACTGAAGCTTTCTTT
.	TRBD2	TRBV18	TRBJ2-1	CASSPRGGGAPGYEQFF	TGTGCCAGCTCACCACGCGGCGGGGGGGCGCCTGGCTATGAGCAGTTCTTC
once	TRBD2	TRBV3-1/TRBV3-2	TRBJ2-3	CASSSRGGGATDTQYF	TGTGCCAGCAGCTCCCGGGGCGGGGGGGCAACAGATACGCAGTATTTT
.	.	TRBV21-1	TRBJ1-2	CASSRRQGPPLDYGYTF	TGTGCCAGCAGCAGACGACAGGGGCCGCCCCTCGACTATGGCTACACCTTC
.	TRBD2	TRBV3-1/TRBV3-2	TRBJ2-7	CASSHRTSGAEQYF	TGTGCCAGCAGCCATCGGACTAGCGGAGCCGAGCAGTACTTC